This entry is about one TCR beta chain. Other DNA sequences in the same sample also yield this CDR3. The data are from a study of blood T cell repertoires in COVID-19. Looking at the study overall: From T cells, B-cell-depleted T cells, or PBMCs came the material, which was cDNA or gDNA.

Trimming cost V 6 bases and J 0 bases; bases outside gene matches: 3. Germline V CDR1 and CDR2: SQVTM, ANQGSEA. The CDR3 length is 13 residues. Participant-reported clinical history was the basis for cohort assignment. Only in-frame clones appear in the TCRdb table, and some are missing; sequencing was by immunoSEQ multiplex PCR. In the table there are approximately 220,000 clones, 75% to 90% of which are singletons. The chain combines TRBV29-1 with TRBJ2-3; 7 bases map to TRBD1. Sequencing used PBMCs or T cells enriched from blood (not recorded which). The clonotype originates from a woman aged 25-40 years who had been exposed to COVID-19. The CDR3 DNA is TGCAGCGTCCACAGGGGTAGCACAGATACGCAGTATTTT. It is translated as CSVHRGSTDTQYF.